This T cell receptor (beta chain) is from a study of T-cell memory formation after mild COVID-19. Study-wide findings and caveats: Mainly CM and EM harbored the contracting CD4+ clones; mainly EMRA harbored the CD8+ ones.

Libraries for TCRalpha and TCRbeta carried sample barcodes and unique molecular identifiers via 5'RACE. One entry per CDR3 protein results from TCRdb running MiXCR on the 5' RACE reads. Of some 210,000 distinct CDR3 sequences in the sample, around 30% were seen once. This clonotype was found a few times. The antigen is not known. V shed 8 bases and J 5 bases; nucleotides not matched to a gene: 5. The CDR3 covers 14 residues. The germline gives CDR1 MNHEY, CDR2 SVGAGI. The gene calls are TRBV6-5 and TRBJ2-5, with TRBD2 matching 13 bases. The sequence was collected from an adult woman who had mild COVID-19 (a few samples of this study predate the infection). Cell type and time point are not known. The specimen sequenced was PBMCs or a T cell subset sorted from them (not recorded which). The CDR3 sequence is CASGLAGAGETQYF. The DNA of the CDR3 is TGTGCCAGCGGACTAGCGGGGGCCGGGGAGACCCAGTACTTC.